The source of this TCR beta chain is a study of T cell responses to AZD1222 COVID-19 vaccine. Measured with immunoSEQ multiplex PCR; TCRdb has only the in-frame clones, and not every one. The table lists roughly 120,000 clones, 86% of them singletons. General observations from the study: Repertoire sampling happened only post peak T cell response. Reportedly, nearly half the spike-specific TCRs target unmutated variant regions. Donor demographics were predominantly white British with a female majority; clonal diversity may be underestimated.

On this clone: What it binds is unknown.

Germline V gene lookup returns CDR1 KGHSH and CDR2 LQKENI. Trimming took 4 bases from V and 1 from J; bases not matched to a gene: 12. The CDR3 loop spans 18 amino acids. Sequenced here: peripheral blood, sampled 28 days after the second AZD1222 dose. This sequence joins TRBV18 and TRBJ2-5, with 10 bases that match TRBD1. The sequence was obtained from an adult who received the AZD1222 COVID-19 vaccine. This chain's CDR3 is CASSRTNLGQGSQETQYF. In nucleotides, the CDR3 is TGTGCCAGCTCACGTACTAATTTGGGACAGGGGAGCCAAGAGACCCAGTACTTC.